The rows below give T cell receptor beta chains drawn from one sample of a study of blood T cell repertoires in COVID-19. Assay: immunoSEQ multiplex PCR; the TCRdb copy retains only in-frame clones and omits some. The table has a few hundred thousand clones, roughly four fifths seen once. Source material: PBMCs or T cells enriched from blood (not recorded which). Source of these receptors: a man between 50 and 59 years old who had recovered from COVID-19. The CDR3 runs from the conserved cysteine through the conserved F or W. The D gene is left open where the match is weak. Rows may omit the clone size; those that give it use once, few, many or a size class.

V	size	D	J	length	CDR3	DNA
TRBV27	.	.	TRBJ2-6	15	CASSLQGSGANVLTF	TGTGCCAGCAGTTTACAGGGATCCGGGGCCAACGTCCTGACTTTC
TRBV30	once	.	TRBJ1-1	12	CAWSEGVYEAFF	TGTGCCTGGAGTGAGGGAGTTTACGAAGCTTTCTTT
TRBV19	once	TRBD2	TRBJ2-4	16	CASRTLAGGPKNIQYF	TGTGCCAGTAGGACTTTAGCGGGGGGACCCAAAAACATTCAGTACTTC
TRBV7-9	few	.	TRBJ1-2	14	CASSNQGAVYGYTF	TGTGCCAGCAGCAACCAAGGGGCGGTCTATGGCTACACCTTC
TRBV28	.	.	TRBJ1-2	14	CASSLSRQAVGYTF	TGTGCCAGCAGTTTATCTCGACAGGCTGTCGGCTACACCTTC
TRBV12-3/TRBV12-4	.	TRBD1	TRBJ1-4	13	CASSGDRAEKLFF	TGTGCCAGCAGTGGGGACAGGGCTGAAAAACTGTTTTTT
TRBV7-9	.	.	TRBJ2-7	14	CASSPWTANYEQYF	TGTGCCAGCAGCCCCTGGACAGCCAACTACGAGCAGTACTTC
TRBV5-6	.	.	TRBJ1-2	12	CASSWGGDGYTF	TGTGCCAGCAGCTGGGGAGGGGATGGCTACACCTTC
TRBV11-3	.	TRBD2	TRBJ2-3	20	CASSSNRILAGPGGFDTQYF	TGTGCCAGCAGCTCGAACCGAATACTAGCGGGTCCGGGGGGTTTCGATACGCAGTATTTT
TRBV5-1	.	.	TRBJ2-3	11	CASREGDTQYF	TGCGCCAGCAGGGAGGGCGATACGCAGTATTTT
TRBV18	.	.	TRBJ2-7	14	CASSREGGRYEQYF	TGTGCCAGCTCACGAGAGGGAGGCCGCTACGAGCAGTACTTC
TRBV27	few	.	TRBJ1-1	14	CASSLSLGQSEAFF	TGTGCCAGCAGTTTATCCTTAGGACAATCTGAAGCTTTCTTT
TRBV6-5	.	.	TRBJ2-7	13	CASRTTDSYEQYF	TGTGCCAGCAGAACCACAGATTCCTACGAGCAGTACTTC
TRBV6-5	few	TRBD1	TRBJ1-2	15	CASSPGTGSNYGYTF	TGTGCCAGCAGTCCCGGGACAGGGAGTAACTATGGCTACACCTTC
TRBV6-1	.	.	TRBJ1-1	15	CASSEAAGFVRGAFF	TGTGCCAGCAGTGAAGCGGCGGGGTTTGTACGAGGCGCTTTCTTT
TRBV6-2/TRBV6-3	.	TRBD1	TRBJ2-2	16	CASSNRDRAFAGELFF	TGTGCCAGCAGTAATCGGGACAGGGCGTTCGCCGGGGAGCTGTTTTTT
TRBV19	.	.	TRBJ1-5	15	CASSMSGDSNQPQHF	TGTGCCAGTAGTATGTCAGGGGACAGCAATCAGCCCCAGCATTTT
TRBV6-5	.	.	TRBJ1-2	12	CAILPGAGGYTF	TGTGCCATCCTACCGGGTGCCGGGGGCTACACCTTC
TRBV11-2	.	.	TRBJ1-3	15	CASSLGAGPGNTIYF	TGTGCCAGCAGCTTAGGGGCAGGGCCTGGAAACACCATATATTTT
TRBV3-1/TRBV3-2	.	.	TRBJ2-1	16	CASSQDQAGGYNEQFF	TGTGCCAGCAGCCAAGATCAGGCAGGGGGGTACAATGAGCAGTTCTTC
TRBV5-6	.	.	TRBJ2-5	15	CASSVRGTGGETQYF	TGTGCCAGCAGCGTCCGTGGAACAGGAGGGGAGACCCAGTACTTC
TRBV5-4	.	TRBD2	TRBJ2-1	16	CASGSLSWGGTNEQFF	TGTGCCAGCGGCTCCTTATCATGGGGGGGAACCAATGAGCAGTTCTTC
TRBV9	.	TRBD2	TRBJ2-3	16	CASSVGPSGRTDTQYF	TGTGCCAGCAGCGTAGGTCCTAGCGGGAGAACAGATACGCAGTATTTT
TRBV30	.	TRBD2	TRBJ2-7	14	CAWRGGDSSYEQYF	TGTGCCTGGAGGGGAGGGGATAGCTCCTACGAGCAGTACTTC
TRBV11-2	.	TRBD1	TRBJ1-5	16	CASSLDRATGDQPQHF	TGTGCCAGCAGCCTCGACAGGGCAACAGGCGATCAGCCCCAGCATTTT
TRBV13	.	.	TRBJ2-7	12	CASSLIASEQYF	TGTGCCAGCAGCTTAATAGCGTCCGAGCAGTACTTC
TRBV5-1	.	.	TRBJ1-1	15	CASSLDTGMGTEAFF	TGCGCCAGCAGCTTGGATACGGGAATGGGCACTGAAGCTTTCTTT
TRBV7-2	.	.	TRBJ2-7	13	CASSVSGNYEQYF	TGTGCCAGCAGCGTTTCGGGAAACTACGAGCAGTACTTC
TRBV21-1	.	.	TRBJ1-4	15	CASSKGTGRSEKLFF	TGTGCCAGCAGCAAAGGCACCGGGAGGAGTGAAAAACTGTTTTTT
TRBV28	.	.	TRBJ2-3	14	CATEEGGGGDTQYF	TGTGCCACAGAGGAAGGCGGCGGCGGGGATACGCAGTATTTT
TRBV19	.	.	TRBJ2-3	13	CASSIAVTDTQYF	TGTGCCAGTAGTATTGCAGTGACAGATACGCAGTATTTT
TRBV27	.	TRBD2	TRBJ2-7	21	CASSLFTEGASGRTVPYEQYF	TGTGCCAGCAGTTTATTTACAGAGGGGGCTAGCGGGAGAACCGTCCCCTACGAGCAGTACTTC
TRBV7-8	.	.	TRBJ1-1	13	CASRQQSNTEAFF	TGTGCCAGCAGACAGCAGTCAAACACTGAAGCTTTCTTT
TRBV10-1	.	.	TRBJ2-3	16	CASSAPADPIRALQYF	TGCGCCAGCAGTGCCCCAGCGGATCCGATACGCGCGTTGCAGTATTTT
TRBV19	.	TRBD1	TRBJ1-6	15	CASSGLGTGETPLHF	TGTGCCAGTAGTGGACTGGGGACAGGGGAGACACCCCTCCACTTT
TRBV7-9	.	TRBD1	TRBJ2-7	13	CAGSTGGTYEQYF	TGTGCCGGCTCGACAGGGGGAACCTACGAGCAGTACTTC
TRBV7-9	.	TRBD2	TRBJ2-7	16	CASSLVLSGAGYEQYF	TGTGCCAGCAGCTTAGTGCTGAGCGGGGCGGGCTACGAGCAGTACTTC
TRBV18	.	.	TRBJ1-4	15	CASSPLDSMNEKLFF	TGTGCCAGCTCACCGCTCGACAGTATGAATGAAAAACTGTTTTTT
TRBV12-5	.	TRBD1	TRBJ2-7	14	CASGTGTGSHEQYF	TGTGCTAGTGGGACCGGGACAGGGAGCCACGAGCAGTACTTC
TRBV5-1	once	TRBD2	TRBJ2-1	17	CASSLRTSRRSYNEQFF	TGCGCCAGCAGCCTCCGGACTAGCCGCCGTTCCTACAATGAGCAGTTCTTC
TRBV5-5	.	.	TRBJ2-7	15	CASSSQRAVTYEQYF	TGTGCCAGCAGCTCCCAAAGAGCCGTCACCTACGAGCAGTACTTC
TRBV5-4	.	.	TRBJ2-5	13	CASSPNPSETQYF	TGTGCCAGCAGCCCTAACCCTTCGGAGACCCAGTACTTC
TRBV29-1	.	.	TRBJ1-3	13	CSASWASGNTIYF	TGCAGCGCTTCGTGGGCCTCTGGAAACACCATATATTTT
TRBV28	.	TRBD1	TRBJ1-6	14	CASTAGTGGSPLHF	TGTGCCAGCACGGCCGGGACAGGGGGTTCACCCCTCCACTTT
TRBV7-9	.	TRBD1	TRBJ1-2	14	CASSLALRQGAYTF	TGTGCCAGCAGCTTAGCGCTAAGACAGGGAGCTTACACCTTC
TRBV30	.	.	TRBJ1-1	13	CAWSGHQYTEAFF	TGTGCCTGGAGCGGACATCAGTACACTGAAGCTTTCTTT
TRBV5-1	.	TRBD2	TRBJ2-2	18	CASSQRTSVGPNTGELFF	TGCGCCAGCAGCCAGAGGACTAGCGTAGGACCGAACACCGGGGAGCTGTTTTTT
TRBV11-2	once	.	TRBJ2-7	12	CASSFSIYEQYF	TGTGCCAGCAGCTTTTCCATTTACGAGCAGTACTTC
TRBV21-1	.	.	TRBJ2-7	14	CASSKRLAGVEQYF	TGTGCCAGCAGCAAAAGGCTAGCGGGAGTGGAGCAGTACTTC
TRBV21-1	.	.	TRBJ2-6	19	CASSKAPAPRAAGANVLTF	TGTGCCAGCAGCAAAGCGCCGGCCCCCAGGGCGGCTGGGGCCAACGTCCTGACTTTC